These 23 T cell receptor beta chains came from one sample sequenced in a study of cytomegalovirus exposure and HLA in healthy donors. Produced via immunoSEQ multiplex PCR; TCRdb's table is partial and in-frame only. Seen here are 70,000 or so clones, nearly 95% observed once, and the top ten hold approximately 1.5%. Sequenced input: PBMCs. The receptors come from a man younger than 35 in good health and CMV-seropositive.

The chain joins TRBV11-3 to TRBJ2-7; 7 bases match TRBD1. CDR1 is SGHNT, CDR2 YENEEA, per germline. The V segment lost 6 bases and the J segment 4 bases; nucleotides outside the gene matches: 9. The length of the CDR3 is 14 residues. CDR3 region: CASRRQGLMYEQYF. In nucleotides, the CDR3 is TGTGCCAGCAGAAGACAGGGTCTGATGTACGAGCAGTACTTC.

The gene calls are TRBV6-5 and TRBJ1-5; 9 bases fit TRBD1. Germline CDR1 and CDR2: MNHEY and SVGAGI. The V segment lost 6 bases and the J segment 4 bases; nucleotides outside the gene matches: 4. The CDR3 sequence is 14 residues long. The DNA for the CDR3 is TGTGCCAGCAGAACCGGGACAGGGAATCAGCCCCAGCATTTT. The encoded protein is CASRTGTGNQPQHF.

This clone has just a few counts. V usage is TRBV7-8 and J usage is TRBJ2-7, with 12 bases matching TRBD2. This CDR3 region has 18 residues. The J segment lost 4 bases and the V segment lost 3 bases, leaving 13 bases of the junction unmatched. Per the germline V gene, CDR1 is SGHVS and CDR2 is FQNEAQ. CDR3 amino acids: CASSLTGLAGGPGYEQYF. CDR3 coding DNA: TGTGCCAGCAGCTTGACAGGGCTAGCGGGAGGGCCTGGGTACGAGCAGTACTTC.

The chain is built from TRBV28 and TRBJ1-3; D might be TRBD1 (5 bases). The CDR3 contains 15 residues. Germline V CDR1 and CDR2: MDHEN, SYDVKM. V lost 6 bases and J lost 6, with 18 bases in between. Written as DNA, the CDR3 is TGTGCCAGCAGCCCAACAGGAGCAAGAGAAAACACCATATATTTT. Its translation: CASSPTGARENTIYF.

V usage is TRBV13 and J usage is TRBJ2-7; TRBD1 matches 12 bases. This CDR3 region has 16 residues. Germline V gene data show CDR1 as PRHDT and CDR2 as FYEKMQ (reference sequence). The junction had 11 bases not matched to a gene; V was cut back by 5 bases and J by 6 bases. CDR3 DNA: TGTGCCAGCAGCCGGGGATGGGGGACAGGGGGCTCCGAGCAGTACTTC. As protein: CASSRGWGTGGSEQYF.

This sequence joins TRBV2 and TRBJ1-1, with D possibly being TRBD1 (5 bases). This CDR3 contains 14 residues. Germline V gene data show CDR1 as SNHLY and CDR2 as FYNNEI. V was clipped by 4 bases and J by 1 base, with 10 bases between them. In DNA, the CDR3 is TGTGCCAGCAGTGCGTTCGGGGGGAACACTGAAGCTTTCTTT. It codes for CASSAFGGNTEAFF.

This chain joins TRBV5-1 and TRBJ2-3, with D perhaps matching TRBD2 (5 bases). Trimming pared 0 bases from V and 0 bases from J, leaving 5 bases between. The germline CDR1 and CDR2 sequences are SGHRS and YFSETQ. The CDR3 contains 14 residues. CDR3 region: CASSLAGSTDTQYF. The CDR3 nucleotides read TGCGCCAGCAGCTTGGCGGGGAGCACAGATACGCAGTATTTT. Looking up the rest from reference TRBV5-1 and TRBJ2-3 gives the full variable domain: KAGVTQTPRYLIKTRGQQVTLSCSPISGHRSVSWYQQTPGQGLQFLFEYFSETQRNKGNFPGRFSGRQFSNSRSEMNVSTLELGDSALYLCASSLAGSTDTQYFGPGTRLTVL.

The chain has TRBV7-9 and TRBJ1-1; no clear D gene. V lost 0 bases, J lost 10 bases, and 12 bases lay in between. There are 13 residues in the CDR3. Germline CDR1 and CDR2: SEHNR and FQNEAQ (reference sequence). In DNA form, the CDR3 reads TGTGCCAGCAGCTTAGCTAGTTTACCGGGAGCTTTCTTT. This encodes CASSLASLPGAFF.

This rearrangement joins TRBV14 to TRBJ2-3; 11 bases fit TRBD2. CDR3 length: 16 residues. Germline loops: CDR1 SGHDN, CDR2 FVKESK. The J segment lost 4 bases and the V segment lost 1 base, leaving 4 bases of the junction unmatched. CDR3 DNA: TGTGCCAGCAGCCAAGCGGAACTAGCGGGAGCAGATACGCAGTATTTT. The encoded protein is CASSQAELAGADTQYF.

The CDR3 sequence: CASRGGRGGGTGTEAFF. Written as DNA, the CDR3 is TGCGCCAGCAGAGGCGGCAGAGGGGGGGGTACTGGCACTGAAGCTTTCTTT. The chain recombines TRBV10-2 with TRBJ1-1; TRBD1 might be the D (6 bases). This CDR3 comprises 17 residues. CDR1 and CDR2 from the germline V gene are WSHSY and SAAADI. Trimming cost V 6 bases and J 4 bases, with 24 bases left between them.

The V and J genes are TRBV2 and TRBJ1-5; D gene ambiguous. The length of the CDR3 is 17 residues. CDR1 and CDR2 (germline): SNHLY, FYNNEI. Trimming removed 7 bases at V and 1 base at J, with 20 bases between. The CDR3 DNA reads TGTGCCAGCAACCGAAAGAGGAGTCGGATCAGCAATCAGCCCCAGCATTTT. Protein: CASNRKRSRISNQPQHF.

J is TRBJ2-5 and V is TRBV7-9; D is unresolved. The germline V and J ends were trimmed by 5 bases and 1 base, with 14 bases remaining between them. The CDR3 is 15 residues long. Germline V gene data show CDR1 as SEHNR and CDR2 as FQNEAQ (reference sequence). CDR3 protein: CASSLSQALQETQYF. Written as DNA, the CDR3 is TGTGCCAGCAGCCTGTCGCAGGCACTCCAAGAGACCCAGTACTTC.

CDR3 nucleotides: TGTGCCAGCGGCAGGGACTGGGCCAACGTCCTGACTTTC. This translates into CASGRDWANVLTF. The rearrangement links TRBV27 to TRBJ2-6, with D possibly being TRBD2 (6 bases). The V gene's germline CDR1 is MNHEY and CDR2 SMNVEV (reference sequence). V was clipped by 8 bases and J by 5 bases, with 10 bases between them. There are 13 residues in the CDR3.

This clone was recorded only once. The rearrangement links TRBV6-1 to TRBJ1-2; D not certain. There are 12 residues in the CDR3. CDR1 is MNHNS, CDR2 SASEGT, per germline. Trimming took off 7 bases at V and 4 bases at J, with 10 bases between the two ends. The CDR3 nucleotides are TGTGCCAGCAACGGAGAAACCTATGGCTACACCTTC. It specifies CASNGETYGYTF.

The V gene is TRBV5-1, the J gene TRBJ1-1; TRBD1 agrees at 8 bases. Germline CDR1 reads SGHRS; CDR2 reads YFSETQ. The length of the CDR3 is 17 residues. J was trimmed by 1 base and V by 0 bases; bases with no gene match: 8. The CDR3 coding sequence is TGCGCCAGCAGCTTGGAGGGGACAGGCCTAGGGAACACTGAAGCTTTCTTT. It is translated as CASSLEGTGLGNTEAFF.

A remark on this clone: One end of the junction varies from germline; a read error may be responsible. The chain uses TRBV7-2 and TRBJ2-1; perhaps TRBD2 as D (5 bases). The germline V gene encodes CDR1 SGHTA and CDR2 FQGNSA. This CDR3 comprises 13 residues. In DNA, the CDR3 is TGTGCCAGCAGTTTAGGACTTGTGAATGAGCAGTTCTTC. It translates to CASSLGLVNEQFF.

This clone was seen only once. The chain recombines TRBV30 with TRBJ2-1; TRBD2 agrees at 11 bases. There are 13 residues in the CDR3. CDR1 and CDR2 from the germline V gene are GTSNPN and SVGIG (reference sequence). With V trimmed by 3 bases and J by 6 bases, 1 base remained unmatched. As DNA, the CDR3 is TGTGCCTGGAGGCTAGCGGGAGGCAATGAGCAGTTCTTC. Encoded protein: CAWRLAGGNEQFF.

With respect to this clone: Germline and junction disagree at one end, which may indicate a read error. The chain employs TRBV7-7 and TRBJ2-2; D is ambiguous. Germline CDR1 reads SSHAT; CDR2 reads FNYEAQ (reference sequence). CDR3 length: 13 amino acids. CDR3 DNA: TGTGCTAGCAGCTTAGACCGAGCCGGGGAGCTGTTTTTT. Encoded protein: CASSLDRAGELFF.

The chain joins TRBV10-3 to TRBJ1-4; D gene unclear. V shed 6 bases and J shed 7 bases, with 15 bases lying between them. This CDR3 is 14 amino acids long. Per the germline V gene, CDR1 is ENHRY and CDR2 is SYGVKD. The CDR3 nucleotides read TGTGCCATCAGCGAGGACCAACGGGGTGAAAAACTGTTTTTT. This gives the protein CAISEDQRGEKLFF.

The gene calls are TRBV28 and TRBJ1-1, with D possibly being TRBD1 (5 bases). Germline V gene data show CDR1 as MDHEN and CDR2 as SYDVKM. Trimming took off 6 bases at V and 0 bases at J, with 17 bases between the two ends. This CDR3 is 16 amino acids long. Here the CDR3 reads CASSPSWAGVNTEAFF. DNA of the CDR3: TGTGCCAGCAGCCCCTCCTGGGCGGGGGTGAACACTGAAGCTTTCTTT. The full variable domain, in which reference TRBV28 and TRBJ1-1 provide the parts outside the CDR3, is DVKVTQSSRYLVKRTGEKVFLECVQDMDHENMFWYRQDPGLGLRLIYFSYDVKMKEKGDIPEGYSVSREKKERFSLILESASTNQTSMYLCASSPSWAGVNTEAFFGQGTRLTVV.

The chain carries TRBV30 and TRBJ2-1; the match to TRBD1 covers 9 bases. The CDR3 length is 17 residues. Germline CDR1 and CDR2: GTSNPN and SVGIG (reference sequence). Unmatched junction bases numbered 12, after V lost 3 bases and J lost 3 bases. CDR3 DNA: TGTGCCTGGAGCACAACCCGGGGACAGGGCTTCTACAATGAGCAGTTCTTC. Its translation is CAWSTTRGQGFYNEQFF.

The rearrangement uses TRBV28 and TRBJ1-1; maybe TRBD1 (5 bases). Trimming removed 6 bases from V and 0 bases from J, with 11 bases in between. In germline, CDR1 is MDHEN, CDR2 SYDVKM. The CDR3 extends over 14 amino acids. This CDR3 is CASRVTAMNTEAFF. The CDR3 bases are TGTGCCAGCAGGGTGACAGCTATGAACACTGAAGCTTTCTTT.

V usage is TRBV15 and J usage is TRBJ2-3, with TRBD2 identical over 9 bases. Unmatched junction bases numbered 9, after V lost 0 bases and J lost 8 bases. The CDR3 loop spans 16 amino acids. Per germline, CDR1 LNHNV and CDR2 YYDKDF (reference sequence). The CDR3 loop is CATSRDASGTWGTQYF. In DNA, the CDR3 is TGTGCCACCAGCAGAGATGCTAGCGGGACCTGGGGTACGCAGTATTTT.